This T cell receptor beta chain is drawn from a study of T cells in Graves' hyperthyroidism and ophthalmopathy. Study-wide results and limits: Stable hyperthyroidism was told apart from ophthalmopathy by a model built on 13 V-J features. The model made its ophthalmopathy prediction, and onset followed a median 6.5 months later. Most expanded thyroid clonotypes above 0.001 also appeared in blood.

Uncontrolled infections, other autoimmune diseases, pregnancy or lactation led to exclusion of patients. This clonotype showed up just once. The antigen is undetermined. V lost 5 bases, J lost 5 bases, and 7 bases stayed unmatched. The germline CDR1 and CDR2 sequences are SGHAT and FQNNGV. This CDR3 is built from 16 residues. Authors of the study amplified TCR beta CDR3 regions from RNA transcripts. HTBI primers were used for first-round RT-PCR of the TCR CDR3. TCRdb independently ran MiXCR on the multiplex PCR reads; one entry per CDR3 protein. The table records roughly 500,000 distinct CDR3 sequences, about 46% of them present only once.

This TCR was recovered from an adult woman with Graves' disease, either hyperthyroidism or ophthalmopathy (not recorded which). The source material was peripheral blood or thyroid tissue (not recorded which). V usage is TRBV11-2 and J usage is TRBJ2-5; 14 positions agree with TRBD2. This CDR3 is CASSPRTSGGLETQYF. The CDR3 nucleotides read TGTGCCAGCAGCCCGAGGACTAGCGGGGGGTTGGAGACCCAGTACTTC.